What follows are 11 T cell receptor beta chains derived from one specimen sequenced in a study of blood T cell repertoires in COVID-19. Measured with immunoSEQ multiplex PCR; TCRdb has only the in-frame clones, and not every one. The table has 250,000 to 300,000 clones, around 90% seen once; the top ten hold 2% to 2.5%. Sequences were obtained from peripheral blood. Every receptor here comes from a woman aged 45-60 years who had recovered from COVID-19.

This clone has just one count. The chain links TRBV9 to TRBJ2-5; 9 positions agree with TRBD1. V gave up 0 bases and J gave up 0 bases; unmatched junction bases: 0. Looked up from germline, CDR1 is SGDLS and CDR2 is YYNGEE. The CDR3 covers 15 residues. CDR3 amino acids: CASSVGDRDQETQYF. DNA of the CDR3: TGTGCCAGCAGCGTAGGGGACAGGGACCAAGAGACCCAGTACTTC. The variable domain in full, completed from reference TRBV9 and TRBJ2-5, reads DSGVTQTPKHLITATGQRVTLRCSPRSGDLSVYWYQQSLDQGLQFLIQYYNGEERAKGNILERFSAQQFPDLHSELNLSSLELGDSALYFCASSVGDRDQETQYFGPGTRLLVL.

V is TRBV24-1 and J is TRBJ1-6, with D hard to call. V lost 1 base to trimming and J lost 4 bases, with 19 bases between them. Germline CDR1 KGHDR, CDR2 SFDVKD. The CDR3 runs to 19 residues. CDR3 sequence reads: CATSDFFEGRAVYNSPLHF. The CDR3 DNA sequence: TGTGCCACCAGTGATTTCTTTGAGGGTAGGGCCGTTTATAATTCACCCCTCCACTTT.

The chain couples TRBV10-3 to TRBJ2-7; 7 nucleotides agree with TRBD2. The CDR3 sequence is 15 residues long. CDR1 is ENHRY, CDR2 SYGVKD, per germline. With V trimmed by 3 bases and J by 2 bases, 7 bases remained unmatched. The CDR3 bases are TGTGCCATCAGTGAAAGGAGAAGCGGGGCCTACGAGCAGTACTTC. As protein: CAISERRSGAYEQYF.

In nucleotides, the CDR3 is TGCGCCAGCAGCCGCACAGGCTCCTATGGCTACACCTTC. This sequence encodes CASSRTGSYGYTF. The J gene is TRBJ1-2, the V gene TRBV4-3; D possibly corresponds to TRBD1 (5 bases). This CDR3 has 13 amino acids. V was cut by 4 bases and J by 4 bases, with 10 bases left in between. Per the germline V gene, CDR1 is LGHNA and CDR2 is YSLEER.

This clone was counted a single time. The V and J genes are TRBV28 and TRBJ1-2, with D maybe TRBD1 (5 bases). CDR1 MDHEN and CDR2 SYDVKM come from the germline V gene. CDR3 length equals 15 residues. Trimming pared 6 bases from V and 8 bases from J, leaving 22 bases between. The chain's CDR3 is CASRWGYAGFEGYTF. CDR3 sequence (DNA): TGTGCCAGCAGATGGGGATATGCAGGGTTCGAAGGCTACACCTTC.

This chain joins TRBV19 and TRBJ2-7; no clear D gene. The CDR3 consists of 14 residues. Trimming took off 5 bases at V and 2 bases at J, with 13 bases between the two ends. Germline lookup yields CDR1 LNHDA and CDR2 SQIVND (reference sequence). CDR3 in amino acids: CASSSLERTYEQYF. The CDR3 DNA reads TGTGCCAGTAGTTCTTTGGAGAGGACCTACGAGCAGTACTTC.

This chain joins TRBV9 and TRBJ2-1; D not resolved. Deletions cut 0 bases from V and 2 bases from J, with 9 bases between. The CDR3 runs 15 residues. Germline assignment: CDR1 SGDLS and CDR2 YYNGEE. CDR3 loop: CASSVGLVTYNEQFF. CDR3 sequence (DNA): TGTGCCAGCAGCGTAGGGCTAGTCACCTACAATGAGCAGTTCTTC.

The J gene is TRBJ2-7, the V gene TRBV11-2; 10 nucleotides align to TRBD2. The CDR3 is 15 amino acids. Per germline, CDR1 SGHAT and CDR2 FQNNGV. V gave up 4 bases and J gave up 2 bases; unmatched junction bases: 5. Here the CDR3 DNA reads TGTGCCAGCAGCTCTGGACTAGCGGTAACCTACGAGCAGTACTTC. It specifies CASSSGLAVTYEQYF. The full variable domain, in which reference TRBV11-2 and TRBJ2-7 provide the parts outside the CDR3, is EAGVAQSPRYKIIEKRQSVAFWCNPISGHATLYWYQQILGQGPKLLIQFQNNGVVDDSQLPKDRFSAERLKGVDSTLKIQPAKLEDSAVYLCASSSGLAVTYEQYFGPGTRLTVT.

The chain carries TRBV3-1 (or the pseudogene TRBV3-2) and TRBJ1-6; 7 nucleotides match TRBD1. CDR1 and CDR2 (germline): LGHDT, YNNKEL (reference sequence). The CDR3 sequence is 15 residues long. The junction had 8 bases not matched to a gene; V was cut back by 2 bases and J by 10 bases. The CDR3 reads CASSQTGQDRSPLHF. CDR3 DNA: TGTGCCAGCAGCCAAACTGGACAGGATCGGTCACCCCTCCACTTT.

The CDR3 DNA is TGTGCCAGTAGTTTCCAAACCGGGACAGGGGCGGCTAACTATGGCTACACCTTC. Protein product: CASSFQTGTGAANYGYTF. The chain couples TRBV19 to TRBJ1-2; 10 nucleotides agree with TRBD1. Trimming at V came to 5 bases and at J to 0 bases, leaving 12 bases not matched to a gene. The CDR3 spans 18 residues. In germline, CDR1 is LNHDA, CDR2 SQIVND (reference sequence).

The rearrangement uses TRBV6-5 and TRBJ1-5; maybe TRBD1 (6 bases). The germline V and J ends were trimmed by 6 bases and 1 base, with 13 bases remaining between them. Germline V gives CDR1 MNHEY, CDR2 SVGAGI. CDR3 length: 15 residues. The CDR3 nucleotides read TGTGCCAGCAGGAACGGGAGGGGGAGCAATCAGCCCCAGCATTTT. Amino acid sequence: CASRNGRGSNQPQHF.